The clone carrying this T cell receptor (beta chain) was observed many times. This CDR3 region has 14 residues. Germline V gene lookup returns CDR1 MNHEY and CDR2 SVGAGI. V shed 5 bases, J shed 6 bases, and the junction held 7 bases outside the gene matches. Sequencing was performed with immunoSEQ multiplex PCR; in TCRdb, only in-frame clones are kept and a portion is missing. The sample lists some 190,000 clones, roughly three quarters seen once, with approximately 15% in the top ten. This entry is derived from a study of blood T cell repertoires in COVID-19. For the study at large: Sites across the United States, Italy and Spain contributed samples from acute and convalescent COVID-19. In each case, the material was cDNA or gDNA derived from T cells, B-cell-depleted T cells, or PBMCs.

The study recruited people aged about 18 to 90 years across 24 US areas. A COVID-19 case had been met by exposed participants during the 2 weeks before study entry. The receptor comes from a man in his 60s who had been exposed to COVID-19. V is TRBV6-5 and J is TRBJ2-7, with 10 nucleotides matching TRBD1. The sequencing sample was made of PBMCs or T cells enriched from blood (not recorded which). CDR3 sequence (DNA): TGTGCCAGCAGTCTTGGGACAGGGGCGGGCGAGCAGTACTTC. It is translated as CASSLGTGAGEQYF.